These T cell receptor beta chains were read from a single sample in a study of shared clonotypes between healthy human individuals. The table came from immunoSEQ multiplex PCR; TCRdb's copy has only in-frame clones and leaves some out. The sample shows 550,000 to 750,000 clones, roughly nine tenths of them seen only once. Source material: naive CD8+ T cells sorted from blood. Receptors were obtained from a man under 40 in good health. Both conserved end residues are part of each CDR3. The D gene is left open where the match is weak. Clone sizes are given selectively: once, few, many, or a class where the clone is expanded.

j_call,d_call,clone_size,v_call,cdr3_aa,cdr3_nt
TRBJ2-3,TRBD1,once,TRBV27,CASSLWTGEITDTQYF,TGTGCCAGCAGTTTATGGACAGGGGAGATTACAGATACGCAGTATTTT
TRBJ2-1,NA,NA,TRBV28,CASSLYQGWFNEQFF,TGTGCCAGCAGTTTATATCAAGGTTGGTTCAATGAGCAGTTCTTC
TRBJ2-3,TRBD2,NA,TRBV7-3,CASSLTLAGADTQYF,TGTGCCAGCAGCTTAACCCTAGCGGGGGCGGATACGCAGTATTTT
TRBJ1-5,NA,few,TRBV7-9,CASSSSGTSNQPQHF,TGTGCCAGCAGCTCCTCCGGGACAAGCAATCAGCCCCAGCATTTT
TRBJ2-4,NA,NA,TRBV13,CASSLGQLAKNIQYF,TGTGCCAGCAGCTTAGGACAACTAGCCAAAAACATTCAGTACTTC
TRBJ2-2,TRBD1,NA,TRBV4-2,CASSQIRGQGGDTGELFF,TGTGCCAGCAGCCAAATTAGAGGACAGGGTGGCGACACCGGGGAGCTGTTTTTT
TRBJ2-1,NA,NA,TRBV7-9,CASSLVLSGNEQFF,TGTGCCAGCAGCTTAGTACTGTCGGGCAATGAGCAGTTCTTC
TRBJ2-1,TRBD2,NA,TRBV5-5,CASSQTRLAGVYNEQFF,TGTGCCAGCAGCCAAACTAGACTAGCGGGCGTGTACAATGAGCAGTTCTTC
TRBJ2-2,TRBD1,once,TRBV14,CASSSYGTGLTGELFF,TGTGCCAGCAGCTCCTACGGGACAGGATTAACCGGGGAGCTGTTTTTT
TRBJ2-1,TRBD2,NA,TRBV28,CASSFTAGGYNEQFF,TGTGCCAGCAGTTTTACAGCGGGAGGCTACAATGAGCAGTTCTTC
TRBJ2-2,NA,NA,TRBV2,CASPLGGTGELFF,TGTGCCAGCCCCCTTGGGGGCACCGGGGAGCTGTTTTTT
TRBJ2-3,NA,NA,TRBV19,CASSIVAASTDTQYF,TGTGCCAGTAGTATCGTAGCGGCCAGCACAGATACGCAGTATTTT
TRBJ2-3,NA,NA,TRBV27,CASTSRGNPDTQYF,TGTGCCAGCACCTCACGCGGGAACCCAGATACGCAGTATTTT
TRBJ1-1,TRBD1,NA,TRBV13,CASDPSGQGYTEAFF,TGTGCCAGTGACCCTTCTGGACAGGGTTACACTGAAGCTTTCTTT
TRBJ2-2,TRBD2,NA,TRBV29-1,CSAWGGTNTGELFF,TGCAGCGCTTGGGGAGGGACTAACACCGGGGAGCTGTTTTTT
TRBJ2-1,NA,once,TRBV15,CATSRGSTNEQFF,TGTGCCACCAGCAGGGGATCTACCAATGAGCAGTTCTTC